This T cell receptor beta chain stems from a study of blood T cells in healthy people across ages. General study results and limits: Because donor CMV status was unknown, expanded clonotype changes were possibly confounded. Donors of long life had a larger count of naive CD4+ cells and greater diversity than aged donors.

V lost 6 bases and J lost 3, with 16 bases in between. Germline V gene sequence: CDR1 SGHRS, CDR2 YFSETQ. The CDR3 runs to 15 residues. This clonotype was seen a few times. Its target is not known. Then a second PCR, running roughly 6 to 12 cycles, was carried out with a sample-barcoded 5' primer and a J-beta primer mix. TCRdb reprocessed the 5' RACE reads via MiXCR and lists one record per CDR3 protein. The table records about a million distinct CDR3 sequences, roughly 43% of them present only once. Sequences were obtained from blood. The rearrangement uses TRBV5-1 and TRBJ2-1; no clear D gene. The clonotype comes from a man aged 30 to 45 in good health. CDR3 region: CASTTDSNSYNEQFF. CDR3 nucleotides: TGCGCCAGCACTACCGACTCAAATAGCTACAATGAGCAGTTCTTC.